The T cell receptor (beta chain) described here comes from a study of tumor and adjacent non-tumor tissue in lung cancer (dated by TCRdb to about 2018). Concerning the study at large: Of the cohort, over 9 patients had adenocarcinoma, 2 had squamous cell carcinoma and 1 had small cell lung cancer. Sequencing generated a total of 125,075,908 productive TCRbeta reads, averaging approximately 3.8 million reads per sample. The study compared bulk TCRbeta repertoires from lung tumor tissue and matched distant non-tumor lung tissue of some 14 lung cancer patients. For each patient, one tumor sample and one normal lung sample were taken, giving under 35 paired specimens that underwent TCRbeta CDR3 sequencing. The 15 or so patients were aged about 31 to 85 years, included roughly ten men and 5 women, and had TNM stage I to III disease.

Library preparation employed multiplex PCR. The reads were generated on an Illumina HiSeq 2500. TCRbeta libraries were constructed through three rounds of nested PCR with primers (Table S4) according to protocols adapted from ARM-PCR. Before sequencing, PCR products of 200-500 bp were excised from the gel and purified with the QIAquick gel extraction kit. As for the authors' bioinformatics: Reads were cleaned using Trimmomatic, were merged into complete CDR3 sequences using FLASH, and were assigned to V(D)J germline segments using MiTCR. Clonal diversity was computed as the inverse Simpson's index with VDJtools. A read counted as productive if the sequence was in-frame and lacked a premature stop codon. Using fastp trimming at Q25 and MiXCR clonotype assembly, TCRdb reanalyzed the public sequencing data and kept in-frame beta chains. Records with the same CDR3 protein are collapsed into one entry carrying the most frequent genes and DNA. The V and J calls were not made by the authors but by TCRdb's processing. For this sample there are around 200,000 distinct CDR3 sequences; over 55% appear just once. Approximately 26% of the sample is held by the ten biggest clonotypes.

Turning to this clonotype: The antigen it binds to is not known. One junction end disagrees with the germline gene, perhaps due to a read error.

Bulk unsorted tissue served as the source for RNA extraction, and RNA quality was assessed using a NanoDrop ND-1000 and an Agilent 2100. All donors had newly diagnosed lung cancer, had not received prior chemotherapy, and were admitted for thoracic surgery in China between August and November 2014. Patients with previous radiotherapy or chemotherapy, or with another concurrent cancer, were excluded from the study. Surgical tissue pieces of roughly 1-2.2 cm3 were preserved in RNAlater solution and were kept at -80 degrees C until use. Overall study results and their limits: Only around 14 patients were in the cohort, and the authors stated that larger samples and more detailed clinical data are needed. The top 100 clones made up a significantly larger cumulative share of the repertoire in normal lung than in tumor tissue. TCR diversity was significantly higher in younger patients, and greater tumor TCR diversity was associated with shorter overall survival and shorter disease-free survival. Peripheral blood was not sequenced, so blood TCRbeta repertoires in these lung cancer patients were not examined. The sequencing platform is not named in the methods, and unique molecular identifiers are not mentioned. TCR diversity (inverse Simpson) was significantly higher in tumor than in normal lung tissue (roughly 430 vs 170, P = 0.0075, Mann-Whitney U test).

The sequence came from a man in his sixties with non-small cell lung cancer. The sequencing sample was made of lung tumor tissue.

The DNA reads TGTGCCAGCAGCATAGGCGTGAGTTCTAGCACAGATAAGCAGTATTTT. This translates into CASSIGVSSSTDKQYF. The chain links TRBV11-2 with TRBJ2-3; D gene: possibly TRBD2, on 5 matching bases. CDR1 and CDR2 are read off the germline V gene as SGHAT and FQNNGV. Inclusive of the bounding cysteine and phenylalanine, the CDR3 is 16 residues long. The read is trimmed to its CDR3 DNA, 48 bases read in frame from base 1. With the rest looked up from the reference TRBV11-2 and TRBJ2-3 genes rather than sequenced, the full variable domain is EAGVAQSPRYKIIEKRQSVAFWCNPISGHATLYWYQQILGQGPKLLIQFQNNGVVDDSQLPKDRFSAERLKGVDSTLKIQPAKLEDSAVYLCASSIGVSSSTDKQYFGPGTRLTVL.